This T cell receptor beta chain was observed in a study of T cells in Graves' hyperthyroidism and ophthalmopathy. Lactation, pregnancy, other autoimmune disease or uncontrolled infection excluded patients. About this clonotype itself: Antigen: not known.

Study-level results: Median prediction lead before ophthalmopathy onset was around 7 months with the model.

The CDR3 consists of 13 residues. Germline-derived CDR1 and CDR2 are SGHAT and FQNNGV. The V end lost 6 bases, the J end lost 2 bases, and 9 bases lay between the germline ends. From RNA transcripts, TCR beta CDR3 regions were amplified. The HTBI primer set drove a first-round RT-PCR of the TCR CDR3. TCRdb itself ran the multiplex PCR reads through MiXCR, one entry per CDR3 protein. The profile shows approximately 300,000 distinct CDR3 sequences, roughly 19% of them singletons. Sequenced sample: blood. The sequence was collected from a man in his fifties with Graves' ophthalmopathy. This chain uses TRBV11-2 with TRBJ2-3; D unclear. CDR3 in DNA: TGTGCCAGCAGGGACCCAAACACAGATACGCAGTATTTT. Its protein product is CASRDPNTDTQYF.